The 21 T cell receptor beta chains in this list originate from one sample, sequenced in a study of T cells after yellow fever vaccination. Each CDR3 protein is one row after TCRdb ran MiXCR on the 5' RACE reads. The sample records a few hundred thousand distinct CDR3 sequences, about a sixth being singletons. Material: PBMCs, obtained 4 to 6 days after the first yellow fever vaccination. The source is a man between 18 and 35 years old who received the YFV17D yellow fever vaccine.

In its sample, this clonotype was seen many times. This rearrangement joins TRBV18 to TRBJ1-1; perhaps TRBD1 as D (5 bases). The CDR3 is 14 residues long. Trimming removed 6 bases at V and 0 bases at J, with 11 bases between. CDR1 is KGHSH, CDR2 LQKENI, per germline. The CDR3 nucleotides read TGTGCCAGCTCCTCCCAGGGACTGAACACTGAAGCTTTCTTT. It encodes CASSSQGLNTEAFF.

This clonotype occurred a few times. V usage is TRBV20-1 and J usage is TRBJ2-1; no clear D. CDR3 length equals 12 residues. CDR1 DFQATT and CDR2 SNEGSKA come from the germline V gene (reference sequence). V shed 3 bases and J shed 14 bases, with 17 bases lying between them. Here the CDR3 reads CSARDNRAPEFF. The CDR3 nucleotides read TGCAGTGCTAGGGATAACCGGGCCCCCGAGTTCTTC.

This clonotype came up a few times. J is TRBJ2-1 and V is TRBV19, with D perhaps TRBD1 or TRBD2 (5 bases each). With 4 bases removed from V and 0 bases from J, the gap between germline ends came to 13 bases. Germline V gives CDR1 LNHDA, CDR2 SQIVND (reference sequence). The CDR3 contains 16 residues. In nucleotides, the CDR3 is TGTGCCAGTAGTAGGGAGCCGACAGCCTCCTACAATGAGCAGTTCTTC. Translated, it gives CASSREPTASYNEQFF.

The V and J genes are TRBV2 and TRBJ2-3, with 7 bases lining up with TRBD1. The V gene end was trimmed by 2 bases and the J gene end by 5 bases; junction bases not matched to a gene: 13. Germline V gives CDR1 SNHLY, CDR2 FYNNEI. This CDR3 is 17 amino acids long. The CDR3 here is CASSESSRDSVLDTQYF. The CDR3 region has the DNA TGTGCCAGCAGTGAATCTTCCCGGGACAGTGTGTTAGATACGCAGTATTTT.

Only a few counts were recorded for this clonotype. J is TRBJ2-1 and V is TRBV9; 8 nucleotides align to TRBD2. The germline CDR1 and CDR2 sequences are SGDLS and YYNGEE. The CDR3 is made up of 13 amino acids. Germline trimming cut 3 bases from V and 5 bases from J; bases unmatched to any gene: 1. In nucleotides, the CDR3 is TGTGCCAGCAGCGGACTAGCGAACAATGAGCAGTTCTTC. It translates to CASSGLANNEQFF.

The sample holds many counts of this clonotype. V usage is TRBV24-1 and J usage is TRBJ2-1; D is uncertain. The germline V and J ends were trimmed by 3 bases and 7 bases, with 15 bases remaining between them. Germline CDR1 and CDR2: KGHDR and SFDVKD. The CDR3 length is 15 residues. This CDR3 is CATSDGKIQGNEQFF. CDR3 DNA sequence: TGTGCCACCAGTGATGGGAAGATCCAAGGTAATGAGCAGTTCTTC.

This clonotype was seen a handful of times. The CDR3: CASGTVNQPQHF. The CDR3 coding sequence is TGTGCCAGCGGGACAGTTAATCAGCCCCAGCATTTT. The rearrangement links TRBV6-1 to TRBJ1-5, with 7 bases identical to TRBD1. Trimming at V came to 8 bases and at J to 4 bases, leaving 2 bases not matched to a gene. CDR1 and CDR2 (germline): MNHNS, SASEGT. The CDR3 contains 12 residues.

This clonotype was seen more than once but under ten times. The chain combines TRBV4-3 with TRBJ1-4; 8 nucleotides align to TRBD1. The CDR3 runs to 17 residues. Per germline, CDR1 LGHNA and CDR2 YSLEER. Germline trimming cut 0 bases from V and 4 bases from J; bases unmatched to any gene: 7. The CDR3 DNA reads as TGCGCCAGCAGCCAAGAACGACAGGGGCGAAATAATGAAAAACTGTTTTTT. This encodes CASSQERQGRNNEKLFF.

This clonotype was observed a handful of times. The V call is TRBV7-9, the J call TRBJ2-3; 9 nucleotides align to TRBD1. Germline lookup yields CDR1 SEHNR and CDR2 FQNEAQ (reference sequence). The ends lost 5 bases at V and 2 bases at J; junction bases unmatched: 8. The CDR3 is 16 residues long. This CDR3 reads CASSPGQGIHTDTQYF. For the CDR3, the DNA is TGTGCCAGCAGCCCAGGACAGGGGATACACACAGATACGCAGTATTTT.

The CDR3 here is CASTGNNYGYTF. CDR3 nucleotide sequence: TGTGCCAGCACGGGGAATAACTATGGCTACACCTTC. The chain employs TRBV7-9 and TRBJ1-2, with D hard to call. The CDR3 covers 12 residues. The germline gives CDR1 SEHNR, CDR2 FQNEAQ (reference sequence). Trimming pared 7 bases from V and 1 base from J, leaving 7 bases between. The whole variable domain, filled in from reference TRBV7-9 and TRBJ1-2, reads DTGVSQNPRHKITKRGQNVTFRCDPISEHNRLYWYRQTLGQGPEFLTYFQNEAQLEKSRLLSDRFSAERPKGSFSTLEIQRTEQGDSAMYLCASTGNNYGYTFGSGTRLTVV.

V gene TRBV6-1 combines with J gene TRBJ2-7; 8 nucleotides align to TRBD1. V was pared by 5 bases and J by 2 bases, with 11 bases of the junction left unmatched. The CDR3 runs to 16 residues. CDR1 and CDR2 (germline): MNHNS, SASEGT. CDR3 sequence: CASSPTGTGITYEQYV. The CDR3 bases are TGTGCCAGCAGTCCTACCGGGACAGGAATTACCTACGAGCAGTACGTC.

This clonotype was seen at least ten times. The rearrangement uses TRBV4-3 and TRBJ2-5; 12 nucleotides agree with TRBD2. Per germline, CDR1 LGHNA and CDR2 YSLEER. The V and J ends lost 1 base and 5 bases, in that order; junction bases with no gene match: 5. The length of the CDR3 is 16 residues. The CDR3 region is CASSQGWTSGAETQYF. CDR3 in DNA: TGCGCCAGCAGCCAAGGCTGGACTAGCGGGGCGGAGACCCAGTACTTC.

V gene TRBV5-1 combines with J gene TRBJ2-1; unclear D gene. CDR3 length: 13 residues. In germline, CDR1 is SGHRS, CDR2 YFSETQ. Trimming removed 0 bases at V and 7 bases at J, with 8 bases between. In DNA, the CDR3 is TGCGCCAGCAGCTTGGCCCGGCCTAATGAGCAGTTCTTC. Amino acid sequence: CASSLARPNEQFF.

V gene TRBV20-1 combines with J gene TRBJ2-1; 9 nucleotides line up with TRBD1. Per the germline V gene, CDR1 is DFQATT and CDR2 is SNEGSKA (reference sequence). The CDR3 covers 13 residues. The junction had 5 bases not matched to a gene; V was cut back by 5 bases and J by 6 bases. CDR3 in amino acids: CSASGTGINEQFF. The CDR3 DNA follows: TGCAGTGCTTCCGGGACAGGGATCAATGAGCAGTTCTTC.

The chain is built from TRBV3-1 and TRBJ2-7; the D is unclear. Per germline, CDR1 LGHDT and CDR2 YNNKEL (reference sequence). V lost 6 bases and J 4 bases, leaving 13 bases between the germline ends. This CDR3 region has 13 residues. CDR3 DNA: TGTGCCAGCAGGGAATCCGTCGGATACGAGCAGTACTTC. It is translated as CASRESVGYEQYF.

This clonotype was counted only a few times. The genes are TRBV6-5 and TRBJ1-1; no clear D. The germline V gene encodes CDR1 MNHEY and CDR2 SVGAGI. This CDR3 region has 14 residues. Trimming left V 2 bases short and J 0 bases short, with 7 bases between. The CDR3 spells CASSYKTVNTEAFF. Written as DNA, the CDR3 is TGTGCCAGCAGTTACAAGACGGTGAACACTGAAGCTTTCTTT.

This chain links TRBV24-1 with TRBJ2-1; 8 bases match TRBD1. CDR3 length equals 15 residues. CDR1 and CDR2 from the germline V gene are KGHDR and SFDVKD. J was trimmed by 4 bases and V by 5 bases; bases with no gene match: 6. The CDR3 DNA is TGTGCCACCAGTGGGCCGGACAGGGCTTACAATGAGCAGTTCTTC. This gives the protein CATSGPDRAYNEQFF.

This clonotype was recorded a few times. CDR3 loop: CASSVRQGLTNTEAFF. The CDR3 bases are TGCGCCAGCAGCGTAAGACAGGGTTTAACGAACACTGAAGCTTTCTTT. This rearrangement joins TRBV5-1 to TRBJ1-1; 7 nucleotides line up with TRBD1. The CDR3 runs to 16 residues. The germline CDR1 and CDR2 sequences are SGHRS and YFSETQ. V shed 4 bases, J shed 1 base, and the junction held 10 bases outside the gene matches.

The rearrangement links TRBV5-1 to TRBJ2-5; maybe TRBD1 (6 bases). This CDR3 spans 14 amino acids. The V gene lost 4 bases and the J gene lost 5 bases, with 15 bases spanning the gap. Germline V CDR1 and CDR2: SGHRS, YFSETQ. CDR3 loop: CASSGGHWGETQYF. Here the CDR3 DNA reads TGCGCCAGCAGCGGGGGACACTGGGGGGAGACCCAGTACTTC. The full variable domain, completed using reference TRBV5-1 and TRBJ2-5, is KAGVTQTPRYLIKTRGQQVTLSCSPISGHRSVSWYQQTPGQGLQFLFEYFSETQRNKGNFPGRFSGRQFSNSRSEMNVSTLELGDSALYLCASSGGHWGETQYFGPGTRLLVL.

This clonotype turned up a few times. The rearrangement links TRBV20-1 to TRBJ2-5, with D tentatively TRBD1 or TRBD2 (6 bases each). V lost 2 bases, J lost 5 bases, and 15 bases lay in between. CDR3 size: 14 residues. From germline, CDR1 is DFQATT and CDR2 SNEGSKA (reference sequence). CDR3 sequence: CSARRGETGETQYF. The CDR3 bases are TGCAGTGCTAGAAGGGGGGAAACTGGTGAGACCCAGTACTTC.

This clonotype has a handful of counts. The rearrangement joins TRBV5-1 to TRBJ1-5; D perhaps matches TRBD1 (5 bases). The germline V gene has CDR1 SGHRS and CDR2 YFSETQ. Trimming shortened V by 0 bases and J by 4 bases, and 11 bases separated the two germline ends. The CDR3 is 15 residues long. CDR3 region: CASSLVGGWNQPQHF. The CDR3 nucleotides are TGCGCCAGCAGCTTGGTGGGGGGGTGGAATCAGCCCCAGCATTTT.